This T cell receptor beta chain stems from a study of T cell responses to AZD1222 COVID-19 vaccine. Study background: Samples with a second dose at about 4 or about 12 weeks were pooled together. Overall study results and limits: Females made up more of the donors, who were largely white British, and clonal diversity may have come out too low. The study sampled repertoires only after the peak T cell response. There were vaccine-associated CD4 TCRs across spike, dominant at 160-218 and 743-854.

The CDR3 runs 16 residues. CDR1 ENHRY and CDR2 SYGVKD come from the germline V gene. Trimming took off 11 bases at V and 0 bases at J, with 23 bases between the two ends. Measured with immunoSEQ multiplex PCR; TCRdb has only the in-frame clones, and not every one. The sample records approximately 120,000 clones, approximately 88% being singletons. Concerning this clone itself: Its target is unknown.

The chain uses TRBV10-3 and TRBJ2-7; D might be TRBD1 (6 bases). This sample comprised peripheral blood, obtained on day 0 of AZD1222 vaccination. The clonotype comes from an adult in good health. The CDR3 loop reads CASRGQSPLTSYEQYF. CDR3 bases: TGTGCCTCCAGAGGACAGTCACCTTTAACCTCCTACGAGCAGTACTTC.